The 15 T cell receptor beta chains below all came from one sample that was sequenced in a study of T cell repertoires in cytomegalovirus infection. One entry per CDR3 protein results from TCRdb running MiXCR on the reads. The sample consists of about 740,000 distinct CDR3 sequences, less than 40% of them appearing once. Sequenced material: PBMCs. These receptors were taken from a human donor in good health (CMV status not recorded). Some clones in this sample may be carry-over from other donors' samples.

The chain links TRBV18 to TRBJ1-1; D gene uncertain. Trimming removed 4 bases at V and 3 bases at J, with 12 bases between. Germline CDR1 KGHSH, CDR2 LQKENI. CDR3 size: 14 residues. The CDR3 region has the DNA TGTGCCAGCTCACGAGCGGGTGGGGACACTGAAGCTTTCTTT. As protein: CASSRAGGDTEAFF.

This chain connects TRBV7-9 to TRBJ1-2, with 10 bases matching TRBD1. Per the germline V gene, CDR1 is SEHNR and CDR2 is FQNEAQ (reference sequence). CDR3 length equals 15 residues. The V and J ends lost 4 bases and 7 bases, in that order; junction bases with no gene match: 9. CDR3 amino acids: CASSWTGGSQGGYTF. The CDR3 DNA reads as TGTGCCAGCAGCTGGACAGGGGGGAGCCAGGGTGGCTACACCTTC.

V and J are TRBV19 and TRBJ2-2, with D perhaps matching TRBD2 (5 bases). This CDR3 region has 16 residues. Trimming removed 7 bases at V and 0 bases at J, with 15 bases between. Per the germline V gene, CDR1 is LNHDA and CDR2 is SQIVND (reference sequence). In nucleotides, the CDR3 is TGTGCCAGTACTGGAGGAGGCGGAGCGAACACCGGGGAGCTGTTTTTT. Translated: CASTGGGGANTGELFF.

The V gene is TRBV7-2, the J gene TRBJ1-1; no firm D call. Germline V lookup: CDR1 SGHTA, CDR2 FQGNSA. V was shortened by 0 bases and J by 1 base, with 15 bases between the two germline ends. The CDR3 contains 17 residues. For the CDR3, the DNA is TGTGCCAGCAGCTTAGCTTTGGTGAAGGGCGAGAACACTGAAGCTTTCTTT. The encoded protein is CASSLALVKGENTEAFF.

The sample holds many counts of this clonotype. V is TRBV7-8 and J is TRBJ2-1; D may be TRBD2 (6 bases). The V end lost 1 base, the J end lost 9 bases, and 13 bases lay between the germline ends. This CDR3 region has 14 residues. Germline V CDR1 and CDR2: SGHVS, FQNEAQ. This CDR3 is CASSLGRGGTEQFF. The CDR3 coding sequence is TGTGCCAGCAGCTTAGGGAGGGGCGGAACTGAGCAGTTCTTC.

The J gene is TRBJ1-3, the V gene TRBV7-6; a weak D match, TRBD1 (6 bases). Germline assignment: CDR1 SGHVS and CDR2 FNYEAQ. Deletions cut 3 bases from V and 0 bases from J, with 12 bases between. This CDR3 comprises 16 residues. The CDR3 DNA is TGTGCCAGCAGCTTGGACAGACCGAGCTCTGGAAACACCATATATTTT. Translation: CASSLDRPSSGNTIYF.

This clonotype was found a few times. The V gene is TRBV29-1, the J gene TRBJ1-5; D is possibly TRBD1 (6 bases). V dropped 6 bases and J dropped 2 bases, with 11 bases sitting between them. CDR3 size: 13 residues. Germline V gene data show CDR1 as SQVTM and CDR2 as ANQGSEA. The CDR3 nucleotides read TGCAGCGTGCTACAGGGAGGCAATCAGCCCCAGCATTTT. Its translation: CSVLQGGNQPQHF.

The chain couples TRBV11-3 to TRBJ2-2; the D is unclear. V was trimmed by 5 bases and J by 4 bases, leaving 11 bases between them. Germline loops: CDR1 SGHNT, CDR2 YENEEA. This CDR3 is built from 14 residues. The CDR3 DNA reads TGTGCCAGCAGCCTGAGATCGAGCACCGGGGAGCTGTTTTTT. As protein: CASSLRSSTGELFF.

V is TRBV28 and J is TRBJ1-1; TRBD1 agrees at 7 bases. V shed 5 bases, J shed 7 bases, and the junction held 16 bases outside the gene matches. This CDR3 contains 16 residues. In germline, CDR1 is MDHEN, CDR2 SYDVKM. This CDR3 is CASSLAGRSGGIEAFF. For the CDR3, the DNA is TGTGCCAGCAGTCTGGCAGGGAGGTCAGGGGGGATTGAAGCTTTCTTT.

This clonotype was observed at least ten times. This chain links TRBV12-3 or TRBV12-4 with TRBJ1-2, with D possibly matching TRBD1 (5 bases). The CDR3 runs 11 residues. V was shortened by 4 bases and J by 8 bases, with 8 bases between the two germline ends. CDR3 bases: TGTGCCAGCAGTTCAGGGTTAGGCTACACCTTC. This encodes CASSSGLGYTF.

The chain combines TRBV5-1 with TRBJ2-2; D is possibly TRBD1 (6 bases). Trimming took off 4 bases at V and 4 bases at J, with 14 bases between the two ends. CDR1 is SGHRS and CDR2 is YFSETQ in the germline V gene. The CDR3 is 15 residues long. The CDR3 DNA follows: TGCGCCAGCAGCCCCTGGACAGAGAGCACCGGGGAGCTGTTTTTT. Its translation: CASSPWTESTGELFF.

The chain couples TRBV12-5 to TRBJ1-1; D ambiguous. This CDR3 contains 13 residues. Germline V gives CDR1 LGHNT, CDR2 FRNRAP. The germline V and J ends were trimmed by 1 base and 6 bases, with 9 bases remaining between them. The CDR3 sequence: CASGLGGVPEAFF. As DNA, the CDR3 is TGTGCTAGTGGTTTGGGGGGAGTCCCTGAAGCTTTCTTT. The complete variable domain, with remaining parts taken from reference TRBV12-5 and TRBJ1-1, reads DARVTQTPRHKVTEMGQEVTMRCQPILGHNTVFWYRQTMMQGLELLAYFRNRAPLDDSGMPKDRFSAEMPDATLATLKIQPSEPRDSAVYFCASGLGGVPEAFFGQGTRLTVV.

This chain's CDR3 is CAIRDRDSGYEQYF. DNA of the CDR3: TGTGCCATCAGGGACCGGGACTCCGGGTACGAGCAGTACTTC. This chain joins TRBV10-3 and TRBJ2-7; D is perhaps TRBD2 (6 bases). The CDR3 sequence is 14 residues long. Between the trimmed V and J ends, which lost 6 bases and 4 bases, there was a span of 16 bases. Germline CDR1 ENHRY, CDR2 SYGVKD.

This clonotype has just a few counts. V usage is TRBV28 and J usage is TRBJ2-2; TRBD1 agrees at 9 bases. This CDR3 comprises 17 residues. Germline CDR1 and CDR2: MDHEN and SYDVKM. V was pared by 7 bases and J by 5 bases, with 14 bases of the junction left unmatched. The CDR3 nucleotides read TGTGCCAGCACCGGGACAGGGAACGAGAGGAAAACCGGGGAGCTGTTTTTT. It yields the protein CASTGTGNERKTGELFF. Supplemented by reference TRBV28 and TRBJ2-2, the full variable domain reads DVKVTQSSRYLVKRTGEKVFLECVQDMDHENMFWYRQDPGLGLRLIYFSYDVKMKEKGDIPEGYSVSREKKERFSLILESASTNQTSMYLCASTGTGNERKTGELFFGEGSRLTVL.

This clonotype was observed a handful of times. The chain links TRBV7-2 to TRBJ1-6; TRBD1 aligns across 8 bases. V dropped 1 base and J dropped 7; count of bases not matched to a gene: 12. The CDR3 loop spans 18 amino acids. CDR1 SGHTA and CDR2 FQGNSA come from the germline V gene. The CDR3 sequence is CASSLVVSQGVLNSPLHF. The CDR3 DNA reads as TGTGCCAGCAGCTTAGTAGTTTCACAGGGGGTATTGAATTCACCCCTCCACTTT.